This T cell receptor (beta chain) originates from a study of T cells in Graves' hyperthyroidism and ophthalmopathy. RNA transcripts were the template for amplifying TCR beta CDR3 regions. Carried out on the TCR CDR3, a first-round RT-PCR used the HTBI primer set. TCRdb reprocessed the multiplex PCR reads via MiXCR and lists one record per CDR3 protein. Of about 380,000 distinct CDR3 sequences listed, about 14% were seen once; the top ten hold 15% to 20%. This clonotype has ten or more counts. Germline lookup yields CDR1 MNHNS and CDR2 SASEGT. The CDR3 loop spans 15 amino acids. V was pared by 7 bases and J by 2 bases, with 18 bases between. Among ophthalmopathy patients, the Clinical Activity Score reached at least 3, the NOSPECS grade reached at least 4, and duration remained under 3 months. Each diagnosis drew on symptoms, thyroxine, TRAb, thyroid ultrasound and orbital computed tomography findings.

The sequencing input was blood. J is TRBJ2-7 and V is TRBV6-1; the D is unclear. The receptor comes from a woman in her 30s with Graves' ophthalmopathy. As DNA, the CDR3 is TGTGCCAGCACCGACCCTCACGGGCAGGCCTACGAGCAGTACTTC. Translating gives CASTDPHGQAYEQYF.